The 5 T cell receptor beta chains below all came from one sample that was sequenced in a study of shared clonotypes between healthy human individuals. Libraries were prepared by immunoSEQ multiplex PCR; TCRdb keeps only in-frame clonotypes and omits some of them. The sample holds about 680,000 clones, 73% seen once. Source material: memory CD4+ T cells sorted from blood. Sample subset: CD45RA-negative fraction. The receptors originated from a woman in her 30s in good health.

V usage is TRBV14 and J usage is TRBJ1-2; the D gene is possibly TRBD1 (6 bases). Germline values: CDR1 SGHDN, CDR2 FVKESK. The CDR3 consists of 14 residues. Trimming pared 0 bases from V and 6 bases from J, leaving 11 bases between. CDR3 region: CASSQEKQGHGYTF. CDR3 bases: TGTGCCAGCAGCCAAGAGAAACAGGGTCATGGCTACACCTTC.

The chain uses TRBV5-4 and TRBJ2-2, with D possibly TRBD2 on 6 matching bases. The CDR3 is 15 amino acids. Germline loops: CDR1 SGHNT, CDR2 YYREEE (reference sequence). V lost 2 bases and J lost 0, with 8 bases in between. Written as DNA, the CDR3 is TGTGCCAGCAGCTTTGGCGGGACGAACACCGGGGAGCTGTTTTTT. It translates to CASSFGGTNTGELFF.

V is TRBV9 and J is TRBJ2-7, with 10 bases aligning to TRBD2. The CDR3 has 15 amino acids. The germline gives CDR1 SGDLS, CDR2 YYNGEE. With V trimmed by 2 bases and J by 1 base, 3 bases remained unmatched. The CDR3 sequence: CASSVGTSDSYEQYF. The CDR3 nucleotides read TGTGCCAGCAGCGTGGGGACTAGCGATTCCTACGAGCAGTACTTC.

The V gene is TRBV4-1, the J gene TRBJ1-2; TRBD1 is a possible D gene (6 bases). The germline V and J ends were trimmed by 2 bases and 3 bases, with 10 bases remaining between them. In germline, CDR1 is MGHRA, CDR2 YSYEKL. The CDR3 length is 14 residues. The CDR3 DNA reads TGCGCCAGCAGCCAACCGGGACAAGACTATGGCTACACCTTC. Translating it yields CASSQPGQDYGYTF.

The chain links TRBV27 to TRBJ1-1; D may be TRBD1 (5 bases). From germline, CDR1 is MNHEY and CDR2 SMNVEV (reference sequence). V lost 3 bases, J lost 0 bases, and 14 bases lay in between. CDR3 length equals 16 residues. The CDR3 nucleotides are TGTGCCAGCAGTTTGGGAAAGGGGATACTGAACACTGAAGCTTTCTTT. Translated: CASSLGKGILNTEAFF.